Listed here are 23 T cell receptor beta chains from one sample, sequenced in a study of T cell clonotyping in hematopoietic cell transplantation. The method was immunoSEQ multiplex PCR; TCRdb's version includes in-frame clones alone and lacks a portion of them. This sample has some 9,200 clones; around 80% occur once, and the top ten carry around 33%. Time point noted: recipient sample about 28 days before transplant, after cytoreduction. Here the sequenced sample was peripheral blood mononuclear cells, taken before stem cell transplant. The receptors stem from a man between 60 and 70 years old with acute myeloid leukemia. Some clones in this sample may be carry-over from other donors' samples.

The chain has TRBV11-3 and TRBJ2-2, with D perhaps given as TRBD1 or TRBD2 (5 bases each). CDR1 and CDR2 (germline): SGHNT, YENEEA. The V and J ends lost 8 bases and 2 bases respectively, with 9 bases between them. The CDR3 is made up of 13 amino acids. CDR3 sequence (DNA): TGTGCCAGCGGGACCACAAACACCGGGGAGCTGTTTTTT. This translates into CASGTTNTGELFF. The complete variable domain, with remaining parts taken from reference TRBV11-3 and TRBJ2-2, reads EAGVVQSPRYKIIEKKQPVAFWCNPISGHNTLYWYLQNLGQGPELLIRYENEEAVDDSQLPKDRFSAERLKGVDSTLKIQPAELGDSAVYLCASGTTNTGELFFGEGSRLTVL.

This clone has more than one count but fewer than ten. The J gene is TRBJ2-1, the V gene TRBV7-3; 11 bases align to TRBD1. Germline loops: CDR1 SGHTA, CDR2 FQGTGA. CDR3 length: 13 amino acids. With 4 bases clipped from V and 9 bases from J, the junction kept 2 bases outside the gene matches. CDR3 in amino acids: CASSYGQGAEQFF. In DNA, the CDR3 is TGTGCCAGCAGCTACGGACAGGGGGCTGAGCAGTTCTTC.

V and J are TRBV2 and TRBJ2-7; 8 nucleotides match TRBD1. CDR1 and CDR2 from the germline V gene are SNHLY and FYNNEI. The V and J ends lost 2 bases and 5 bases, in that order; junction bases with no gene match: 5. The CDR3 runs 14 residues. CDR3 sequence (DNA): TGTGCCAGCAGTGAACCAGGGGGCGGCAACGAGCAGTACTTC. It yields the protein CASSEPGGGNEQYF.

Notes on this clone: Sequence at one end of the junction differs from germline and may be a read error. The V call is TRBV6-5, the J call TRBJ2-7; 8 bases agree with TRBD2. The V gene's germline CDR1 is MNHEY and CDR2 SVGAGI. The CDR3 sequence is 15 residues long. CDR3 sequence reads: CASSRLAGGSHEQYF. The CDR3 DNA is TGTGCCAGCAGTCGGCTTGCGGGAGGCTCCCACGAGCAGTACTTC.

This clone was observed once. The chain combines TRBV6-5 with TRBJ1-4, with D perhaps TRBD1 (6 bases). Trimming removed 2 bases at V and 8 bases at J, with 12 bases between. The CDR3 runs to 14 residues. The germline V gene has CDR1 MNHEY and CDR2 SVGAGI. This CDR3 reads CASSYAGAGEKLFF. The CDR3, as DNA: TGTGCCAGCAGTTACGCGGGGGCAGGGGAAAAACTGTTTTTT.

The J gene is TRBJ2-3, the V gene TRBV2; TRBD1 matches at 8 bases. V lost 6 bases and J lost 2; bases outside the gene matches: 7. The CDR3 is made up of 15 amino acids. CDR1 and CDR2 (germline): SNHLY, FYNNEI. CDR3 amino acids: CASRAGGYLTDTQYF. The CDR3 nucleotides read TGTGCCAGCAGAGCAGGGGGCTATCTCACAGATACGCAGTATTTT.

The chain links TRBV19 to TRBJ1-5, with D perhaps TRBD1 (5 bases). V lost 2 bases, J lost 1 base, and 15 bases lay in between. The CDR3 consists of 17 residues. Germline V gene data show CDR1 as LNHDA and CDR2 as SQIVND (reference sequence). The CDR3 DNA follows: TGTGCCAGTAGTATACTTCCTGGGGGAGGGAGCAATCAGCCCCAGCATTTT. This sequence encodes CASSILPGGGSNQPQHF.

The CDR3 loop reads CAISEPTSGSSTDTQYF. In DNA form, the CDR3 reads TGTGCCATCAGTGAGCCTACTAGCGGGAGTTCCACAGATACGCAGTATTTT. The chain employs TRBV10-3 and TRBJ2-3; 11 nucleotides line up with TRBD2. This CDR3 contains 17 residues. CDR1 is ENHRY and CDR2 is SYGVKD in the germline V gene. V trimming: 2 bases; J trimming: 2 bases; junction bases outside the gene matches: 6.

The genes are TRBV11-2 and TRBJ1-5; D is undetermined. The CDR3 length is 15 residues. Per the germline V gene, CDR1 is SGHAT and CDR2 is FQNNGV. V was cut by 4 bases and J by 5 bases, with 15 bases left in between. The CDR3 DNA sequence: TGTGCCAGCAGCTCGCACGGGTTGAAGGATCAGCCCCAGCATTTT. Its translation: CASSSHGLKDQPQHF.

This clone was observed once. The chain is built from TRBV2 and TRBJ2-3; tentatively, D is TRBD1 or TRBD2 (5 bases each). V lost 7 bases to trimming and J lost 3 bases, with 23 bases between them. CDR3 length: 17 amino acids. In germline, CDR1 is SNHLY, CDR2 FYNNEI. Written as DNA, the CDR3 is TGTGCCAGCACAGAAAGGGGAAGCGGCACTAGTACAGATACGCAGTATTTT. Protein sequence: CASTERGSGTSTDTQYF.

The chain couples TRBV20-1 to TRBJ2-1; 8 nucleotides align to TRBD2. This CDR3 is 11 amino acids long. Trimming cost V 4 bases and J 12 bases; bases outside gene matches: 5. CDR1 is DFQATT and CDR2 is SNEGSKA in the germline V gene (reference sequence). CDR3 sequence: CSATGGDPQFF. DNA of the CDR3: TGCAGTGCTACGGGAGGGGACCCGCAGTTCTTC.

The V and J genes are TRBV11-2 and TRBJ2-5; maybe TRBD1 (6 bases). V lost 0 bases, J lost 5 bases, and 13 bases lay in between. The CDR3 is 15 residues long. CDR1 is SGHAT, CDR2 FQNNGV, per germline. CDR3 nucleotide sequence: TGTGCCAGCAGCTTAGAACAGGGATATGGGGAGACCCAGTACTTC. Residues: CASSLEQGYGETQYF.

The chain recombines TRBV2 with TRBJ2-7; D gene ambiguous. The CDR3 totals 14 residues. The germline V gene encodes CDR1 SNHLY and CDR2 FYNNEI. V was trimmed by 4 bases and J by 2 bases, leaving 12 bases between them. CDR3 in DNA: TGTGCCAGCAGTGGGGTTCGAGGTCCCTACGAGCAGTACTTC. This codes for CASSGVRGPYEQYF.

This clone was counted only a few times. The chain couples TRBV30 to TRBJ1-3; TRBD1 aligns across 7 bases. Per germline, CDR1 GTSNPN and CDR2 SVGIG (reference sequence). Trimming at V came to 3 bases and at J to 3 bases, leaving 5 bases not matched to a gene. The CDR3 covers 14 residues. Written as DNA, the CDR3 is TGTGCCTGGAGGACAGGGTCATTTGGAAACACCATATATTTT. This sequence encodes CAWRTGSFGNTIYF.

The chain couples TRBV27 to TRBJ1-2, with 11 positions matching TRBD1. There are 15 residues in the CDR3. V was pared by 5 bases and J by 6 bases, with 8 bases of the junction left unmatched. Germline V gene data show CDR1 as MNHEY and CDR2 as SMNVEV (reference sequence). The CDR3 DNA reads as TGTGCCAGCAGTGTTGGACAGGGGGCCCTTCATGGCTACACCTTC. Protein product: CASSVGQGALHGYTF.

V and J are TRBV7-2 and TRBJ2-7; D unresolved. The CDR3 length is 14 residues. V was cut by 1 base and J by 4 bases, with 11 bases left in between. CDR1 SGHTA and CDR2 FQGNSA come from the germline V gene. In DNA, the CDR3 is TGTGCCAGCAGCTTAGGTCACCAACGATACGAGCAGTACTTC. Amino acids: CASSLGHQRYEQYF.

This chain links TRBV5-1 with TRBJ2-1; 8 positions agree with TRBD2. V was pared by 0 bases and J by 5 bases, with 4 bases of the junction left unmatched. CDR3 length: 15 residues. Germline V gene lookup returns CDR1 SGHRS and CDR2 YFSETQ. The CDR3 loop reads CASSLDTAGDNEQFF. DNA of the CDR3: TGCGCCAGCAGCTTGGATACAGCGGGGGACAATGAGCAGTTCTTC.

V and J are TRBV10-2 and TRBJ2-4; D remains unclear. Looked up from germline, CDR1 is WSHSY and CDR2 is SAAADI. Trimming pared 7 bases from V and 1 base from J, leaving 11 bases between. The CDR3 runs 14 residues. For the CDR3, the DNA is TGCGCCAGCACCCTGGGTGGGGCCAAAAACATTCAGTACTTC. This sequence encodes CASTLGGAKNIQYF.

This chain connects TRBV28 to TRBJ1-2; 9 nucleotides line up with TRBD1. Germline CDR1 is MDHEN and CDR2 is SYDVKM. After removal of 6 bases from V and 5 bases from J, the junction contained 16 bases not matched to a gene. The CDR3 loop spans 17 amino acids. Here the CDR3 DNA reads TGTGCCAGCAGAACCCCCTGGAGGGACAGGGTGGAGTATGGCTACACCTTC. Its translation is CASRTPWRDRVEYGYTF.

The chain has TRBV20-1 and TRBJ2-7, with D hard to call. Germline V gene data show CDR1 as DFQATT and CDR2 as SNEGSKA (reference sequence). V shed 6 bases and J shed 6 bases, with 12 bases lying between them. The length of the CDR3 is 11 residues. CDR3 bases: TGCAGTGCCAAGACTGACACCGAGCAGTACTTC. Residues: CSAKTDTEQYF.

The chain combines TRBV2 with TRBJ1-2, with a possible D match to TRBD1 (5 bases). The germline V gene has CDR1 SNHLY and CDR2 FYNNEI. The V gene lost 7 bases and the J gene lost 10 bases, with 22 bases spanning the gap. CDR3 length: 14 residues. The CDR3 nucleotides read TGTGCCAGCAACTTCGAGAGGGGCTCTGGGTACTACACCTTC. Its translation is CASNFERGSGYYTF.

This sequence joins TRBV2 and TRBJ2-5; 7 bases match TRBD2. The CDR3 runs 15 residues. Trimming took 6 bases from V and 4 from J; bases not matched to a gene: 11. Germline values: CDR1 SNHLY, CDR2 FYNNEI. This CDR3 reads CASRGSGFTTETQYF. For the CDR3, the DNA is TGTGCCAGCAGGGGTAGCGGGTTTACGACAGAGACCCAGTACTTC.

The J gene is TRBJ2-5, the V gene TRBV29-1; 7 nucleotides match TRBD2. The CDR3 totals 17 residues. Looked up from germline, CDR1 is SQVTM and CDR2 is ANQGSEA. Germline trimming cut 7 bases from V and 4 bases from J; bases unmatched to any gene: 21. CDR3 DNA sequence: TGCAGCGCCCGGTGGTGGTCTAGCGGAGTAGCCGGAGAGACCCAGTACTTC. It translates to CSARWWSSGVAGETQYF.